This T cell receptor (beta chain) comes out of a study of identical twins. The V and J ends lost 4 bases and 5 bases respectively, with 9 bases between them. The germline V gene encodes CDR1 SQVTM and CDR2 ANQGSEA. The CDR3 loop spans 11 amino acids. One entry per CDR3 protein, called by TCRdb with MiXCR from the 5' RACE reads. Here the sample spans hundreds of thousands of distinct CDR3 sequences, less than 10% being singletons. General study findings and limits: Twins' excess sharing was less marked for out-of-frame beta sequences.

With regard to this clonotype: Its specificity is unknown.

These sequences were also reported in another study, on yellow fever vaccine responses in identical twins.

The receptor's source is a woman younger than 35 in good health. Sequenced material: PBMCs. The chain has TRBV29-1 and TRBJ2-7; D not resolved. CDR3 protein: CSVGRGNEQYF. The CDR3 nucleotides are TGCAGCGTTGGGCGAGGTAACGAGCAGTACTTC.